One and the same sample provided the 2 T cell receptor beta chains below, sequenced in a study of T cell responses to AZD1222 COVID-19 vaccine (dated by TCRdb to 2020 to 2023). The sample's time point label, decoded: about 28 days (+/-7) after the second vaccine dose. Preparation of the library involved the immunoSEQ multiplex PCR assay. The clones in this table, taken by TCRdb from immuneACCESS, are in-frame only. Not every clone is retained; where verified, under half of the shortfall comes from an unresolved V gene, and the cause of the rest is unknown. This sample gives some 110,000 clones in total; around nine tenths of them show up just once. The top ten clones comprise around 7.1% of the sample. The sequencing here drew on peripheral blood, taken 28 days after the second AZD1222 dose. The origin of the receptors is an adult who received the AZD1222 COVID-19 vaccine.

V is TRBV21-1 and J is TRBJ1-2; TRBD1, the table's D call, was not compared with the DNA. TRBV21-1 is assigned pseudogene status. The CDR3 covers 13 residues. The DNA for the CDR3 is TGTGCCAGCAGCCTAAAAAATGGACAGCTCTACACCTTC. It is translated as CASSLKNGQLYTF.

The J gene is TRBJ2-3, the V gene TRBV7-2, with TRBD2 matching 8 bases. The length of the CDR3 is 16 residues. V lost 1 base, J lost 0 bases, and 3 bases stayed unmatched. Germline-derived CDR1 and CDR2 are SGHTA and FQGNSA. The CDR3 DNA reads as TGTGCCAGCAGCTTAGTTCCGGGGGGGAGCACAGATACGCAGTATTTT. This translates into CASSLVPGGSTDTQYF. Full variable domain (outside the CDR3, taken from reference TRBV7-2 and TRBJ2-3): GAGVSQSPSNKVTEKGKDVELRCDPISGHTALYWYRQSLGQGLEFLIYFQGNSAPDKSGLPSDRFSAERTGGSVSTLTIQRTQQEDSAVYLCASSLVPGGSTDTQYFGPGTRLTVL.